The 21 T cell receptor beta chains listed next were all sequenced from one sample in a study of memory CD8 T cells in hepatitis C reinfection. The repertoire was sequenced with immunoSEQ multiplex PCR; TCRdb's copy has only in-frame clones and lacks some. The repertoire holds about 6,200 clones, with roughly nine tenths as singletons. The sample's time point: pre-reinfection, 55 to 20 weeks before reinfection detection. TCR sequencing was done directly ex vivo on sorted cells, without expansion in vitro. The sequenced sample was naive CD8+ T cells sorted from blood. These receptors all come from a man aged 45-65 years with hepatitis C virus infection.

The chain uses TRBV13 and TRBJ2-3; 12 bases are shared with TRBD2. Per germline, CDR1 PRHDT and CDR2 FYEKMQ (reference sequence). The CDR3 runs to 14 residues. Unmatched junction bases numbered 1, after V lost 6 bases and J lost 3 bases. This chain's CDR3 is CASRTSGSTDTQYF. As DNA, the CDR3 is TGTGCCAGCAGGACTAGCGGGAGTACAGATACGCAGTATTTT.

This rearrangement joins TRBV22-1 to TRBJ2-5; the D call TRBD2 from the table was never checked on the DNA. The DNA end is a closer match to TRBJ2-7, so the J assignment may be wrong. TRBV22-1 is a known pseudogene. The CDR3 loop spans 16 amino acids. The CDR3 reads CPGSVGTSGRYYEQYF. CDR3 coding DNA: TGTCCTGGGAGTGTTGGGACTAGCGGGAGATACTACGAGCAGTACTTC.

Here the CDR3 reads CASSLRTSGSYNEQFF. As DNA, the CDR3 is TGCGCCAGCAGCCTAAGGACTAGCGGTTCCTACAATGAGCAGTTCTTC. The chain combines TRBV4-1 with TRBJ2-1, with TRBD2 matching 10 bases. Trimming took 4 bases from V and 1 from J; bases not matched to a gene: 4. Germline values: CDR1 MGHRA, CDR2 YSYEKL. The CDR3 consists of 16 residues.

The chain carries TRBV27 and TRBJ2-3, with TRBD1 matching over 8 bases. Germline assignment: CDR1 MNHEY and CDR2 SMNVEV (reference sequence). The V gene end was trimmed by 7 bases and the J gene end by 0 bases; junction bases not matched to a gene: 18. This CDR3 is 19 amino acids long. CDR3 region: CASTPILFRTGSSTDTQYF. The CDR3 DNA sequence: TGTGCCAGCACCCCTATCCTCTTCCGGACAGGGTCTAGCACAGATACGCAGTATTTT.

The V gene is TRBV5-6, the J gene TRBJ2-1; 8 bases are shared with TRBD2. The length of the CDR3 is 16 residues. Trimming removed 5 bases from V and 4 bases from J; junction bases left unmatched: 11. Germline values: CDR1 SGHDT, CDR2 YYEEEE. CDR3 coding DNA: TGTGCCAGCAGTTCTTATGGCGAGCGGGAGTACAATGAGCAGTTCTTC. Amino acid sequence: CASSSYGEREYNEQFF.

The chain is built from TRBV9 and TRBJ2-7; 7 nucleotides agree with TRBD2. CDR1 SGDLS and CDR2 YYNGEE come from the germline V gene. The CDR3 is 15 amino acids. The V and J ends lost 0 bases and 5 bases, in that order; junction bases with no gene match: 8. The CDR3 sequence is CASSVGAGVTNEQYF. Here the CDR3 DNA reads TGTGCCAGCAGCGTAGGTGCGGGAGTAACGAACGAGCAGTACTTC.

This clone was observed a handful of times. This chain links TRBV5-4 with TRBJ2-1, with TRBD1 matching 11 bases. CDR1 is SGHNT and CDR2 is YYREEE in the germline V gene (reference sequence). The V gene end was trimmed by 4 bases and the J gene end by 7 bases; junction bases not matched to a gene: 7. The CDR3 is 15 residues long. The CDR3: CASSDGQGAMNEQFF. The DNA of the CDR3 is TGTGCCAGCAGCGATGGACAGGGGGCTATGAATGAGCAGTTCTTC.

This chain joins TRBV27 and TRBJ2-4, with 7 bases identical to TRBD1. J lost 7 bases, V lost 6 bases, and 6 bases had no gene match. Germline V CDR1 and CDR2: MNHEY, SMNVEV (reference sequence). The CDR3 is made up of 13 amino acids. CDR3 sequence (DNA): TGTGCCAGCAGCGACAGGGTTATGAACATTCAGTACTTC. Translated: CASSDRVMNIQYF.

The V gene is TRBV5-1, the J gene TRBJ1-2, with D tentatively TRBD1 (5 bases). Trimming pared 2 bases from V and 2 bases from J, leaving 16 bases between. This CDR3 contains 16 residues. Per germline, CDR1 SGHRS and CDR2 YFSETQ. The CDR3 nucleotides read TGCGCCAGCAGCTTCGGGCCCAGGGATTTGAACTATGGCTACACCTTC. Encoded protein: CASSFGPRDLNYGYTF.

CDR3 sequence reads: CASSESDSEQGERGAFF. The CDR3 DNA sequence: TGTGCCAGCAGCGAAAGCGACAGTGAGCAGGGGGAGAGGGGAGCTTTCTTT. The V gene is TRBV4-2, the J gene TRBJ1-1; 7 bases are a match to TRBD1. This CDR3 has 17 amino acids. Trimming at V came to 5 bases and at J to 10 bases, leaving 22 bases not matched to a gene. CDR1 and CDR2 from the germline V gene are LGHNA and YNFKEQ.

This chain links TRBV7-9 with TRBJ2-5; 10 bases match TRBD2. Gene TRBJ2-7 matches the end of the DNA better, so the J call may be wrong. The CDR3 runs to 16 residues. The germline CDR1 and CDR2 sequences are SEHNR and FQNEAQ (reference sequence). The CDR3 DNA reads TGTGCCAGCAGCTTGATTGGACTAGCGGTATCCTACGAGCAGTACTTC. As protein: CASSLIGLAVSYEQYF.

The DNA for the CDR3 is TGTGCCAGCAGTTTATTTTCTACAGGGTGGGAGCAGTACTTC. The encoded protein is CASSLFSTGWEQYF. The rearrangement uses TRBV28 and TRBJ2-7, with TRBD1 as a possible D gene (6 bases). The CDR3 contains 14 residues. The ends were cut back, 1 base at V and 7 bases at J, with 14 bases in the middle. The germline CDR1 and CDR2 sequences are MDHEN and SYDVKM. Based on the CDR3 plus reference TRBV28 and TRBJ2-7, the full variable domain is DVKVTQSSRYLVKRTGEKVFLECVQDMDHENMFWYRQDPGLGLRLIYFSYDVKMKEKGDIPEGYSVSREKKERFSLILESASTNQTSMYLCASSLFSTGWEQYFGPGTRLTVT.

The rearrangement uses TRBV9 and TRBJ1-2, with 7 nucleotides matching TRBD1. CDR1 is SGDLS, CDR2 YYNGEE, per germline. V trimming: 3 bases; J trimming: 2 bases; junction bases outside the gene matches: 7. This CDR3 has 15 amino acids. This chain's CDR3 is CASSGDGTANYGYTF. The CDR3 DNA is TGTGCCAGCAGCGGTGATGGGACAGCCAACTATGGCTACACCTTC.

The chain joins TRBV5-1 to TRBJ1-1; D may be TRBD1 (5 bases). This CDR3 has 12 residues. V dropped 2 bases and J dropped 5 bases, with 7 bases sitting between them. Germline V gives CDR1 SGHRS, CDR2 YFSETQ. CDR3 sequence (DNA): TGCGCCAGCAGCTTCGGGGGAACTGAAGCTTTCTTT. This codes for CASSFGGTEAFF.

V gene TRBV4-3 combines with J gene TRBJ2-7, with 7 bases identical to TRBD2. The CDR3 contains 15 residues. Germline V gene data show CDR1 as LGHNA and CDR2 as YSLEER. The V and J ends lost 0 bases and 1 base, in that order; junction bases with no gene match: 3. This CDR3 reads CASSQEAGLSYEQYF. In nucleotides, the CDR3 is TGCGCCAGCAGCCAAGAGGCGGGACTATCCTACGAGCAGTACTTC.

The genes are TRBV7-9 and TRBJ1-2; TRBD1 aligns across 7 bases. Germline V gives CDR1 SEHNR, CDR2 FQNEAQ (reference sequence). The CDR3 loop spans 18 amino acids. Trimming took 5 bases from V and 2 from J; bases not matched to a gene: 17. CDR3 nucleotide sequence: TGTGCCAGCAGCCCTACGACAGGGCAACTGCATACCAACTATGGCTACACCTTC. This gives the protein CASSPTTGQLHTNYGYTF.

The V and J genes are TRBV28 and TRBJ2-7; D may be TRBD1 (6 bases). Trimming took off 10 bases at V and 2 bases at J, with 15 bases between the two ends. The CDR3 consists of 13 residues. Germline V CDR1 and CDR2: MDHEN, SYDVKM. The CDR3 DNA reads TGTGCCACTGACCCGGGACAAGCCTACGAGCAGTACTTC. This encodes CATDPGQAYEQYF.

Written as DNA, the CDR3 is TGTGCCAGCACCCCACAGGGGACACTCAACGAGCAGTACTTC. Protein sequence: CASTPQGTLNEQYF. The rearrangement uses TRBV28 and TRBJ2-7, with TRBD1 identical over 7 bases. The CDR3 totals 14 residues. The ends lost 7 bases at V and 5 bases at J; junction bases unmatched: 11. Germline V gene sequence: CDR1 MDHEN, CDR2 SYDVKM.

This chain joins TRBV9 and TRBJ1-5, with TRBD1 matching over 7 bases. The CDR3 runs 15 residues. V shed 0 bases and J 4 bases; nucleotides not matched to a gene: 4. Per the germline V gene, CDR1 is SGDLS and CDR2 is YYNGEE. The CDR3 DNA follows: TGTGCCAGCAGCGTAGCGGAGACAGGGAATCAGCCCCAGCATTTT. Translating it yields CASSVAETGNQPQHF.

CDR3 DNA: TGTGCCAGCAGTTACGCGGGGCCCTCCTACGAGCAGTACTTC. Residues: CASSYAGPSYEQYF. The genes are TRBV13 and TRBJ2-7; tentative D call: TRBD2 (6 bases). Per the germline V gene, CDR1 is PRHDT and CDR2 is FYEKMQ (reference sequence). There are 14 residues in the CDR3. V lost 6 bases, J lost 0 bases, and 12 bases lay in between. The full variable domain, in which reference TRBV13 and TRBJ2-7 provide the parts outside the CDR3, is AAGVIQSPRHLIKEKRETATLKCYPIPRHDTVYWYQQGPGQDPQFLISFYEKMQSDKGSIPDRFSAQQFSDYHSELNMSSLELGDSALYFCASSYAGPSYEQYFGPGTRLTVT.

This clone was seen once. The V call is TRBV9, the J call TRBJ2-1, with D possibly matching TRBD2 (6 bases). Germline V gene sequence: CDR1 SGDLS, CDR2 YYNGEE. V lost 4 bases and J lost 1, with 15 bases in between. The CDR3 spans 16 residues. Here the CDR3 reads CASSLSSVTSYNEQFF. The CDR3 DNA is TGTGCCAGCAGCCTATCTAGCGTAACTTCCTACAATGAGCAGTTCTTC.